This section outlines one T cell receptor beta chain sequence together with its context. This sample is drawn from a study of T cell responses to AZD1222 COVID-19 vaccine. Looked up from germline, CDR1 is SGHTA and CDR2 is FQGNSA. CDR3 length equals 14 residues. V shed 3 bases and J 3 bases; nucleotides not matched to a gene: 0. This table comes from immunoSEQ multiplex PCR, and its TCRdb copy is limited to in-frame clones, with some not included. Here the sample spans about 120,000 clones, roughly 87% being singletons. V is TRBV7-2 and J is TRBJ2-3; 10 bases align to TRBD2. This sample comprised peripheral blood, obtained 28 days after the second AZD1222 dose. This clonotype was sampled from an adult who received the AZD1222 COVID-19 vaccine. This CDR3 reads CASSFSGGTDTQYF. CDR3 nucleotides: TGTGCCAGCAGCTTTAGCGGGGGGACAGATACGCAGTATTTT.